The 2 T cell receptor beta chains reported below all come from one sample, sequenced in a study of blood T cell repertoires in COVID-19. The repertoire was sequenced with immunoSEQ multiplex PCR; TCRdb's copy has only in-frame clones and lacks some. The data show 150,000 to 200,000 clones, approximately 85% seen once. The sequenced material came from peripheral blood. The receptors derive from a woman at least 80 years old with acute or convalescent COVID-19.

This clone was counted a few times. V and J are TRBV12-3 or TRBV12-4 and TRBJ1-5, with D uncertain. Trimming left V 6 bases short and J 0 bases short, with 3 bases between. The CDR3 is 12 amino acids. The CDR3 reads CASSYSNQPQHF. The CDR3 region has the DNA TGTGCCAGCAGCTATAGCAATCAGCCCCAGCATTTT.

The rearrangement uses TRBV4-1 and TRBJ1-5, with D maybe TRBD1 (6 bases). V was trimmed by 6 bases and J by 4 bases, leaving 13 bases between them. CDR1 is MGHRA, CDR2 YSYEKL, per germline. CDR3 length: 14 amino acids. The CDR3 nucleotides are TGCGCCAGCAGTCTAGGACAGAGGAATCAGCCCCAGCATTTT. Protein: CASSLGQRNQPQHF.